This entry lists 12 T cell receptor beta chains sequenced from one sample in a study of T cells in Graves' hyperthyroidism and ophthalmopathy. RNA transcripts provided the source from which TCR beta CDR3 regions were amplified. The TCR CDR3 first-round RT-PCR relied on the HTBI primer set. Using its own MiXCR run on the multiplex PCR reads, TCRdb lists one record per CDR3 protein. This sample has approximately 560,000 distinct CDR3 sequences; 15% to 19% occur once, and the top ten carry around 7.8%. The sequenced sample was blood. The source of these receptors is a woman aged 25 to 39 with Graves' hyperthyroidism.

This clonotype was recorded only once. The chain recombines TRBV29-1 with TRBJ1-1; possible D gene TRBD1, 5 bases. Germline V gene lookup returns CDR1 SQVTM and CDR2 ANQGSEA. The CDR3 has 13 residues. The ends were cut back, 7 bases at V and 0 bases at J, with 12 bases in the middle. The chain's CDR3 is CSGRGRMNTEAFF. CDR3 sequence (DNA): TGCAGCGGGAGGGGACGTATGAACACTGAAGCTTTCTTT.

There are many counts of this clonotype. The chain couples TRBV5-1 to TRBJ2-1, with 7 bases aligning to TRBD2. Germline V lookup: CDR1 SGHRS, CDR2 YFSETQ. V lost 0 bases, J lost 3 bases, and 9 bases stayed unmatched. This CDR3 is built from 17 residues. CDR3 sequence (DNA): TGCGCCAGCAGCTTGGCGGATACTAGCGAGGGCTACAATGAGCAGTTCTTC. This encodes CASSLADTSEGYNEQFF.

This clonotype appeared many times. V and J are TRBV7-8 and TRBJ2-4; 10 bases agree with TRBD2. The CDR3 length is 19 residues. The trim removed 5 bases at V and 0 bases at J, leaving 13 bases unmatched. Germline CDR1 and CDR2: SGHVS and FQNEAQ. Here the CDR3 reads CASSQGDSGRILAKNIQYF. The CDR3 DNA follows: TGTGCCAGCAGCCAGGGGGATAGCGGGAGGATACTAGCCAAAAACATTCAGTACTTC.

This clonotype was seen many times. The chain recombines TRBV7-9 with TRBJ2-1, with D perhaps assigned TRBD1 or TRBD2 (6 bases each). This CDR3 has 13 residues. Trimming took off 5 bases at V and 7 bases at J, with 12 bases between the two ends. Germline assignment: CDR1 SEHNR and CDR2 FQNEAQ (reference sequence). The CDR3 DNA sequence: TGTGCCAGCAGCCTGACTAGGGGGAATGAGCAGTTCTTC. This gives the protein CASSLTRGNEQFF.

This clonotype has ten or more counts. The chain combines TRBV9 with TRBJ2-7, with a tentative D call TRBD1 (6 bases). This CDR3 is 14 amino acids long. CDR1 is SGDLS, CDR2 YYNGEE, per germline. Trimming took 4 bases from V and 3 from J, leaving 14 bases between them. The CDR3 is CASSTRQANYEQYF. The DNA for the CDR3 is TGTGCCAGCAGCACCCGACAGGCGAACTACGAGCAGTACTTC.

This clonotype was observed at least ten times. The chain combines TRBV11-2 with TRBJ1-4, with 7 bases identical to TRBD1. This CDR3 comprises 14 residues. Germline values: CDR1 SGHAT, CDR2 FQNNGV. The V gene end was trimmed by 5 bases and the J gene end by 8 bases; junction bases not matched to a gene: 8. This CDR3 is CASSRDRVEEKLFF. The CDR3 DNA is TGTGCCAGCAGCCGAGACAGGGTGGAAGAAAAACTGTTTTTT.

This clonotype occurred many times. This chain links TRBV7-9 with TRBJ2-5; the D is unclear. Germline CDR1 SEHNR, CDR2 FQNEAQ (reference sequence). V lost 4 bases and J lost 2, with 8 bases in between. The CDR3 extends over 13 amino acids. CDR3 amino acids: CASSSGRQETQYF. The DNA for the CDR3 is TGTGCCAGCAGCTCCGGCAGACAAGAGACCCAGTACTTC.

This clonotype has at least ten counts. The chain is built from TRBV25-1 and TRBJ1-3; D is uncertain. In germline, CDR1 is MGHDK, CDR2 SYGVNS. Between the trimmed V and J ends, which lost 5 bases and 2 bases, there was a span of 13 bases. The CDR3 spans 15 residues. The CDR3 nucleotides are TGTGCCAGCAGTCGAGCGGGAAAGGCTGGAAACACCATATATTTT. Residues: CASSRAGKAGNTIYF.

There are many counts of this clonotype. The chain carries TRBV11-3 and TRBJ2-1; TRBD2 agrees at 10 bases. The CDR3 loop spans 18 amino acids. Germline lookup yields CDR1 SGHNT and CDR2 YENEEA. V trimming: 3 bases; J trimming: 4 bases; junction bases outside the gene matches: 12. The DNA of the CDR3 is TGTGCCAGCAGCTTCTCTCCAATAGCGGGAGGTGGATACAATGAGCAGTTCTTC. Its protein product is CASSFSPIAGGGYNEQFF.

DNA for the CDR3: TGTGCCAGCAGCCAAGAGGCTTCGGTCACTGAAGCTTTCTTT. Its translation: CASSQEASVTEAFF. The chain combines TRBV4-2 with TRBJ1-1; D is uncertain. V was clipped by 0 bases and J by 4 bases, with 9 bases between them. This CDR3 is 14 amino acids long. Germline V gene data show CDR1 as LGHNA and CDR2 as YNFKEQ.

This clonotype was picked up one time. V is TRBV2 and J is TRBJ2-1; D is uncertain. CDR1 is SNHLY, CDR2 FYNNEI, per germline. V was cut by 7 bases and J by 2 bases, with 9 bases left in between. The CDR3 has 13 amino acids. Here the CDR3 reads CASIQSPYNEQFF. CDR3 bases: TGTGCCAGCATACAGTCCCCCTACAATGAGCAGTTCTTC.

This chain connects TRBV9 to TRBJ2-5, with a weak D call TRBD2 (5 bases). CDR3 size: 15 residues. Trimming cost V 0 bases and J 2 bases, with 11 bases left between them. The V gene's germline CDR1 is SGDLS and CDR2 YYNGEE. This CDR3 reads CASSVGSGVQETQYF. DNA of the CDR3: TGTGCCAGCAGCGTAGGGTCCGGGGTGCAAGAGACCCAGTACTTC.